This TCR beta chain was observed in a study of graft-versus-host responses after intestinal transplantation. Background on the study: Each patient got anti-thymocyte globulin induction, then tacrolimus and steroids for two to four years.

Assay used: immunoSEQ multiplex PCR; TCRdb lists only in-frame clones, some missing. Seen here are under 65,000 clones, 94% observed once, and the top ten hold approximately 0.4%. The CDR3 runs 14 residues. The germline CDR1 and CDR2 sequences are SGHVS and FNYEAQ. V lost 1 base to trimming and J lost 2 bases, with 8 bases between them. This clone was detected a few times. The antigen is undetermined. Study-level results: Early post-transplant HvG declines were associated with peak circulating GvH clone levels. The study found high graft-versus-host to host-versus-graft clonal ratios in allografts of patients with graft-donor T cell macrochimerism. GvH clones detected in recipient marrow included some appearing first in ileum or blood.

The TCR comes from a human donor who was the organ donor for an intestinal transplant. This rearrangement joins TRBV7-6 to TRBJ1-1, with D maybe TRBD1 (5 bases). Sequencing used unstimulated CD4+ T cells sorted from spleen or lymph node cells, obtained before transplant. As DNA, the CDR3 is TGTGCCAGCAGCTTAGTAGGGGCAAACACTGAAGCTTTCTTT. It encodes CASSLVGANTEAFF.